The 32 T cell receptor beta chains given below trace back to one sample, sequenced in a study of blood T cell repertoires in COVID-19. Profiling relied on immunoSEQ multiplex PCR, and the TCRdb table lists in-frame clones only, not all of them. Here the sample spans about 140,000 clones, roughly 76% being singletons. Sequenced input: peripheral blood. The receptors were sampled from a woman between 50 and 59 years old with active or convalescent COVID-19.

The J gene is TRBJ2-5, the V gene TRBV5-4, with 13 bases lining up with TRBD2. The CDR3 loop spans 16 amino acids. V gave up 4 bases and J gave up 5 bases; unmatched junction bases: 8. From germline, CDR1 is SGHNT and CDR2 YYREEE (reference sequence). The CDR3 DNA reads TGTGCCAGCAGCCAAAGACTAGCGGGAGGTGCTGAGACCCAGTACTTC. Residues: CASSQRLAGGAETQYF.

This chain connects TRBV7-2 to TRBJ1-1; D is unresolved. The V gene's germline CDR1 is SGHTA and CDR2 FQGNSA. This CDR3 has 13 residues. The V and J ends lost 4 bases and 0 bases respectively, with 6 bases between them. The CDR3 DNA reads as TGTGCCAGCAGCTATTCGGTGAACACTGAAGCTTTCTTT. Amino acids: CASSYSVNTEAFF.

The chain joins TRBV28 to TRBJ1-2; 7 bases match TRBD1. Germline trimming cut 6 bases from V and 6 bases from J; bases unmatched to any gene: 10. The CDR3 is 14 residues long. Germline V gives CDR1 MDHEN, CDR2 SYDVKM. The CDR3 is CASSTPGQYNGYTF. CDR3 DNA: TGTGCCAGCAGCACCCCGGGACAGTACAATGGCTACACCTTC.

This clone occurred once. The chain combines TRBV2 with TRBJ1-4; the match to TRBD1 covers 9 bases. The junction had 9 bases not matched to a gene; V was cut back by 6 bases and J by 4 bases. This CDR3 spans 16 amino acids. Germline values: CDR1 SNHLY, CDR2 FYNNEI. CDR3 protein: CASRKGQGPFNEKLFF. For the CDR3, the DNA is TGTGCCAGCAGAAAGGGACAGGGTCCCTTTAATGAAAAACTGTTTTTT.

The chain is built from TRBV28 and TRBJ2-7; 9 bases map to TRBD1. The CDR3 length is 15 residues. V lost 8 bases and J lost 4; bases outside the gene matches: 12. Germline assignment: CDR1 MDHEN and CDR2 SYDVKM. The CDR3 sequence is CASVDPSQGAYEQYF. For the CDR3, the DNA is TGTGCCAGCGTGGACCCCTCACAGGGGGCGTACGAGCAGTACTTC.

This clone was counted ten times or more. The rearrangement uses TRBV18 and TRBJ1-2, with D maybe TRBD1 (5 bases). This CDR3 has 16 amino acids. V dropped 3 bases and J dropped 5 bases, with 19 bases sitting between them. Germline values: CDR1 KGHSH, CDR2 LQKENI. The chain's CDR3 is CASSPPTTDRHYGYTF. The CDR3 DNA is TGTGCCAGCTCACCCCCTACGACAGACCGGCATTATGGCTACACCTTC.

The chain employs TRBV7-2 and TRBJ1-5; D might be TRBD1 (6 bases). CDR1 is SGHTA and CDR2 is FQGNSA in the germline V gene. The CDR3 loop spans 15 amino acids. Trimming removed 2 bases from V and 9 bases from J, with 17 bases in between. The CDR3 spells CASSLWGPDGPPQHF. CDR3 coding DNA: TGTGCCAGCAGCTTATGGGGGCCCGATGGTCCGCCCCAGCATTTT.

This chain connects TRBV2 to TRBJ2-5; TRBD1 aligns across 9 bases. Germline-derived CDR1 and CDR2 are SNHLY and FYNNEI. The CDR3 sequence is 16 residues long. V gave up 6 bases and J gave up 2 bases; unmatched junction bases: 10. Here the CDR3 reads CASRAGTGWEQETQYF. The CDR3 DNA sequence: TGTGCCAGCAGAGCAGGGACAGGGTGGGAACAAGAGACCCAGTACTTC.

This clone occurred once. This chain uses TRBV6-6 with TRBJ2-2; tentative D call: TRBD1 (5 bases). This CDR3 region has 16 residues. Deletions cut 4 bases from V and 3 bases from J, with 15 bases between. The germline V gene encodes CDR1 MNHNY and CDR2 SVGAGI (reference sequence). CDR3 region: CASSFRQGRDTGELFF. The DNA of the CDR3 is TGTGCCAGCAGTTTCCGGCAGGGCAGGGACACCGGGGAGCTGTTTTTT.

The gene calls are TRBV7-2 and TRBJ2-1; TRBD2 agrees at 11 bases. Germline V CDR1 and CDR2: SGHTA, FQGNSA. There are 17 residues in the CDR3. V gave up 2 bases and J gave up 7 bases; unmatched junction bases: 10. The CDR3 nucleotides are TGTGCCAGCAGCTTAACTACCGGGACTAGCGGCCAAAATGAGCAGTTCTTC. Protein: CASSLTTGTSGQNEQFF.

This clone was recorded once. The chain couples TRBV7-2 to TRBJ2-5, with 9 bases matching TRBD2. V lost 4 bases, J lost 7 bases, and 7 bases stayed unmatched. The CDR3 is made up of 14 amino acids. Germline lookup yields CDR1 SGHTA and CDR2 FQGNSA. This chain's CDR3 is CASSSIAGEGTQYF. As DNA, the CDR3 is TGTGCCAGCAGCTCGATAGCGGGAGAGGGGACCCAGTACTTC.

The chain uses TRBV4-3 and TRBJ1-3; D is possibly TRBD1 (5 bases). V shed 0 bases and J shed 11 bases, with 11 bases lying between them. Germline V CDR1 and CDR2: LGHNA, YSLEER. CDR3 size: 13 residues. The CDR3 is CASSQDGAAAIYF. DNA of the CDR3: TGCGCCAGCAGCCAAGATGGGGCGGCGGCCATATATTTT.

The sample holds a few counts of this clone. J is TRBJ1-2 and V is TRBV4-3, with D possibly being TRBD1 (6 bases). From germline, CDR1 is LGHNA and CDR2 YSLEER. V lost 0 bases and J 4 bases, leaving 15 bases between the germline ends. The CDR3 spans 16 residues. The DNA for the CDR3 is TGCGCCAGCAGCCAAGATGTCCTGACAGGCCCCTATGGCTACACCTTC. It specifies CASSQDVLTGPYGYTF.

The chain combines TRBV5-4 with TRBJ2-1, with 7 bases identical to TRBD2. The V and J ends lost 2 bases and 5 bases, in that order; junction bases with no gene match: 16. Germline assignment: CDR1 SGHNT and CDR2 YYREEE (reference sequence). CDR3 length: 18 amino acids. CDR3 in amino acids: CASSLPSGFRDGNNEQFF. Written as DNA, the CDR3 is TGTGCCAGCAGCTTACCTAGCGGTTTTCGAGACGGGAACAATGAGCAGTTCTTC.

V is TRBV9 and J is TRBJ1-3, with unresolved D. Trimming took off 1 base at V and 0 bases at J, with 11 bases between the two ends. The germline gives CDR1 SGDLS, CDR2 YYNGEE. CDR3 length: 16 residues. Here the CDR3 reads CASSVNFPGSGNTIYF. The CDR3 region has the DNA TGTGCCAGCAGCGTAAATTTTCCAGGCTCTGGAAACACCATATATTTT.

The CDR3 protein is CASSLGGTRKETQYF. The DNA for the CDR3 is TGTGCCAGCAGCTTAGGGGGGACTAGAAAAGAGACCCAGTACTTC. The rearrangement links TRBV11-3 to TRBJ2-5; 8 nucleotides agree with TRBD2. Per germline, CDR1 SGHNT and CDR2 YENEEA. Trimming removed 1 base from V and 3 bases from J; junction bases left unmatched: 4. The CDR3 runs to 15 residues.

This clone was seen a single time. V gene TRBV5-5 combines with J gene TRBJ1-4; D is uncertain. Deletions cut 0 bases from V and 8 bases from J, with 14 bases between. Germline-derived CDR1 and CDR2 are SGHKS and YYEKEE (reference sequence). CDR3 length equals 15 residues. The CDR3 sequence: CASSLAMRSGEKLFF. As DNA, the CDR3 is TGTGCCAGCAGCTTGGCGATGCGCTCGGGGGAAAAACTGTTTTTT.

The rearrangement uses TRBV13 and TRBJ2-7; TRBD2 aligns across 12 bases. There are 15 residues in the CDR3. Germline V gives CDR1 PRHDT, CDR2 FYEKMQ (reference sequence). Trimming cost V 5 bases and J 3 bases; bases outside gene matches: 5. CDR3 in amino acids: CASSQTSGGFYEQYF. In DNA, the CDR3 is TGTGCCAGCAGCCAGACTAGCGGGGGATTCTACGAGCAGTACTTC.

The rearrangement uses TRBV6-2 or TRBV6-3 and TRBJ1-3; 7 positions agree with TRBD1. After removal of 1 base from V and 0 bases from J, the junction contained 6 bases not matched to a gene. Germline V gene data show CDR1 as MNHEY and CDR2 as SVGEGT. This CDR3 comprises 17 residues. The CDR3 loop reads CASSYFSTGDSGNTIYF. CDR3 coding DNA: TGTGCCAGCAGTTACTTTTCTACAGGGGACTCTGGAAACACCATATATTTT.

The CDR3 is CASSLGQSNNEQFF. The CDR3 coding sequence is TGTGCCAGCAGCCTCGGACAGTCGAACAATGAGCAGTTCTTC. This sequence joins TRBV11-3 and TRBJ2-1; possibly TRBD1 for D (6 bases). V was clipped by 5 bases and J by 5 bases, with 13 bases between them. CDR3 length: 14 amino acids. Per the germline V gene, CDR1 is SGHNT and CDR2 is YENEEA.

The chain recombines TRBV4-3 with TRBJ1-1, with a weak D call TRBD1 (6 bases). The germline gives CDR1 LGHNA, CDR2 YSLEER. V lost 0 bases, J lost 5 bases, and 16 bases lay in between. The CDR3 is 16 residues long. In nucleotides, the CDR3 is TGCGCCAGCAGCCAAGATTACCAGGGGAAGAGAACTGAAGCTTTCTTT. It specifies CASSQDYQGKRTEAFF.

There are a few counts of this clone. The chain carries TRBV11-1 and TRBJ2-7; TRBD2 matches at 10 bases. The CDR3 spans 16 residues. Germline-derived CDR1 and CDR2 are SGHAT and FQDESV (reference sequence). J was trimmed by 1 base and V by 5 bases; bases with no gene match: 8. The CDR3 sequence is CASSPRQLAGSYEQYF. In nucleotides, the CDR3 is TGTGCCAGCAGCCCAAGACAACTAGCGGGGTCCTACGAGCAGTACTTC.

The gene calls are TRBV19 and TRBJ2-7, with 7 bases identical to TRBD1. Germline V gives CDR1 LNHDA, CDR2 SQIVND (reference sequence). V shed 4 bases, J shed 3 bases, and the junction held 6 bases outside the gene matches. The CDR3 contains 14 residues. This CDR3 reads CASSKSGTDYEQYF. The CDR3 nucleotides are TGTGCCAGTAGTAAGTCCGGGACAGACTACGAGCAGTACTTC.

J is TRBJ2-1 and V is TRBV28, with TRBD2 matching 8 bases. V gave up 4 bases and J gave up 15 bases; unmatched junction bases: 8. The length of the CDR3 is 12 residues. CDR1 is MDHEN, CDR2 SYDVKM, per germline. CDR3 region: CASSSGTRLAFF. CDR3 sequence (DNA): TGTGCCAGCAGTTCCGGGACTAGGCTCGCGTTCTTC.

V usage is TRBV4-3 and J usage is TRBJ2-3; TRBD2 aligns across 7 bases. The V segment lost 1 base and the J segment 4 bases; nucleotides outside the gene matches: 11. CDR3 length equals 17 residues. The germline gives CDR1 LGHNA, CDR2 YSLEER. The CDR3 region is CASSQGVGSGGSDTQYF. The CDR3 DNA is TGCGCCAGCAGCCAAGGGGTGGGGTCGGGGGGATCAGATACGCAGTATTTT.

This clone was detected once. CDR3 bases: TGTGCCAGCAGCAAAGGGCGGACAGGGTGCGCTGAAGCTTTCTTT. It yields the protein CASSKGRTGCAEAFF. The chain has TRBV21-1 and TRBJ1-1; the DNA was not compared with TRBD1, the D call given in the table. TRBV21-1 is a listed pseudogene. CDR3 size: 15 residues.

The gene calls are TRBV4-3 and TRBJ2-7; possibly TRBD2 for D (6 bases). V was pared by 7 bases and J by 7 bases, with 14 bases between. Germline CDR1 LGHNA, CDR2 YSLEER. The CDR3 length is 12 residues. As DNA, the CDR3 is TGCGCCAGCAAGGCGGGGTCGGGTGAGCAGTACTTC. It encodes CASKAGSGEQYF.

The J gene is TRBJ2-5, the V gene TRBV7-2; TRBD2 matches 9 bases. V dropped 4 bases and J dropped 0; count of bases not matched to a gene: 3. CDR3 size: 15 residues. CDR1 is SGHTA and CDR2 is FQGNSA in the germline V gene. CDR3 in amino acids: CASSYGGGDQETQYF. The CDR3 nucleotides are TGTGCCAGCAGCTATGGCGGGGGGGACCAAGAGACCCAGTACTTC.

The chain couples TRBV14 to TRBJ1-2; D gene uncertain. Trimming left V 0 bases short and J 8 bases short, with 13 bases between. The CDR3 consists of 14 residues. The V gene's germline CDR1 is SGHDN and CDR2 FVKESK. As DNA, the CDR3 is TGTGCCAGCAGCCAAGACACAGTGAGGGAAGGCTACACCTTC. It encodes CASSQDTVREGYTF.

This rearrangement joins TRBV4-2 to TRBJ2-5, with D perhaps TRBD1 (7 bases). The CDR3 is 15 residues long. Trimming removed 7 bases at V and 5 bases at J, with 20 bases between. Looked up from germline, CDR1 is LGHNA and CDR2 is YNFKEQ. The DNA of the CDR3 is TGTGCCAGCAACCCGACAGGGAGAGGGGGGGAGACCCAGTACTTC. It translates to CASNPTGRGGETQYF.

CDR3 DNA: TGTGCCAGCAGGAGGCTAACAGATACGCAGTATTTT. It codes for CASRRLTDTQYF. The J gene is TRBJ2-3, the V gene TRBV11-2; D not certain. The CDR3 contains 12 residues. The germline V gene encodes CDR1 SGHAT and CDR2 FQNNGV. V was pared by 6 bases and J by 3 bases, with 7 bases between.

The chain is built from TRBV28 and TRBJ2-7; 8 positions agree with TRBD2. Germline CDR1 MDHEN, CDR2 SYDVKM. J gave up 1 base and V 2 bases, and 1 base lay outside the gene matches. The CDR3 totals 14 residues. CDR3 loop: CASSLPGGSYEQYF. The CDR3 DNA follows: TGTGCCAGCAGTTTACCGGGAGGGTCCTACGAGCAGTACTTC. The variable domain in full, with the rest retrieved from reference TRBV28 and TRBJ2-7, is DVKVTQSSRYLVKRTGEKVFLECVQDMDHENMFWYRQDPGLGLRLIYFSYDVKMKEKGDIPEGYSVSREKKERFSLILESASTNQTSMYLCASSLPGGSYEQYFGPGTRLTVT.